The source of this TCR beta chain is a study of regulatory T cells in long-lasting Graves disease. Points from the study as a whole: TRBV28, TRBJ1-2 and TRBJ2-5 were favored in persistent disease.

Trimming stripped 7 bases from V and 0 bases from J, with 16 bases between. The CDR3 has 15 amino acids. The germline CDR1 and CDR2 sequences are MNHEY and SVGEGT. The sample holds many counts of this clonotype. Its antigen is undetermined. With iRepertoire HTBI primers and Arm-PCR of CDR3 regions, TCR beta libraries were built. Via MiXCR, TCRdb re-called the multiplex PCR reads, giving one row per CDR3 protein. The repertoire consists of 300,000 to 400,000 distinct CDR3 sequences, with over 15% occurring once and the leading ten covering roughly 29%. As to time point: newly diagnosed GD, antithyroid drugs for less than 3 months. With RNA extracted from PBMCs as input, the TCR library was made. This sample also appeared in a second study, on T cells in Graves' hyperthyroidism and ophthalmopathy.

This TCR derives from a man aged 40-49 years with Graves disease. V usage is TRBV6-2 or TRBV6-3 and J usage is TRBJ2-7; D is perhaps TRBD1 (7 bases). The material was peripheral blood mononuclear cells (PBMCs), obtained at new diagnosis, from a patient treated with antithyroid drugs. CDR3: CASTNGGQSSYEQYF. The CDR3 region has the DNA TGTGCCAGCACCAACGGGGGACAGAGCTCCTACGAGCAGTACTTC.